This T cell receptor (beta chain) stems from a study of shared clonotypes between healthy human individuals. This clone showed up just a few times. The deep-level immunoSEQ assay was used. In the original workflow: Sequence data from immunoSEQ were junction-only and lacked quality scores; consequently, filtering differed. Here immunoSEQ multiplex PCR was the method, and the copy in TCRdb shows in-frame clones only, minus some. V and J calls and clone size follow that table, whereas D and trimming were derived from the DNA. The sample records hundreds of thousands of clones, roughly four fifths being singletons. Sequenced material: PBMCs. This TCR derives from a woman aged 40 to 49 in good health. Some clones in this sample may be carry-over from other donors' samples.

CDR3 in DNA: TGTGCCAGTAGTACACCGGGACTAGCAGCAGCCGAGCAGTACTTC. It translates to CASSTPGLAAAEQYF. The rearrangement uses TRBV19 and TRBJ2-7; 9 bases agree with TRBD2. This CDR3 is 15 amino acids long. J gave up 6 bases and V 4 bases, and 10 bases lay outside the gene matches. CDR1 is LNHDA, CDR2 SQIVND, per germline (reference sequence). Full variable domain (remainder filled in from reference TRBV19 and TRBJ2-7): DGGITQSPKYLFRKEGQNVTLSCEQNLNHDAMYWYRQDPGQGLRLIYYSQIVNDFQKGDIAEGYSVSREKKESFPLTVTSAQKNPTAFYLCASSTPGLAAAEQYFGPGTRLTVT.